The 24 T cell receptor beta chains reported below all come from one sample, sequenced in a study of T cell responses to AZD1222 COVID-19 vaccine. Some clones are missing from TCRdb's copy, which holds only in-frame ones; the method was immunoSEQ multiplex PCR. The repertoire has tens of thousands of clones, around 85% of them found once; the top ten carry around 20%. This material consisted of peripheral blood, taken on day 0 of MenACWY control vaccination. All receptors come from an adult in good health.

The chain links TRBV7-9 to TRBJ1-1; TRBD1 is a possible D gene (6 bases). Germline values: CDR1 SEHNR, CDR2 FQNEAQ (reference sequence). V lost 2 bases and J 6 bases, leaving 13 bases between the germline ends. The CDR3 loop spans 14 amino acids. The CDR3 DNA follows: TGTGCCAGCAGCTTATCGCCGACAGGCGCTGAAGCTTTCTTT. This gives the protein CASSLSPTGAEAFF. Combining the CDR3 with reference TRBV7-9 and TRBJ1-1 gives the whole variable domain DTGVSQNPRHKITKRGQNVTFRCDPISEHNRLYWYRQTLGQGPEFLTYFQNEAQLEKSRLLSDRFSAERPKGSFSTLEIQRTEQGDSAMYLCASSLSPTGAEAFFGQGTRLTVV.

The gene calls are TRBV13 and TRBJ1-2; D call uncertain. The CDR3 sequence is 14 residues long. CDR1 is PRHDT, CDR2 FYEKMQ, per germline (reference sequence). V lost 0 bases and J 6 bases, leaving 11 bases between the germline ends. The CDR3 here is CASSLGTRGNGYTF. The CDR3 bases are TGTGCCAGCAGCTTAGGAACCAGAGGAAATGGCTACACCTTC.

For this clone: Being one base from a much bigger clone, this may be a read error. The gene calls are TRBV28 and TRBJ2-7; 10 positions agree with TRBD1. Germline values: CDR1 MDHEN, CDR2 SYDVKM. This CDR3 comprises 15 residues. Here the CDR3 reads CASSSPGQGYYKQYF. The CDR3 DNA reads TGTGCCAGCAGTTCGCCGGGACAGGGGTACTACAAGCAGTACTTC.

CDR3 residues: CASIYRGIGNTIYF. CDR3 bases: TGTGCCAGCATATACAGGGGGATCGGAAACACCATATATTTT. The rearrangement joins TRBV6-4 to TRBJ1-3; TRBD1 aligns across 8 bases. The germline gives CDR1 MRHNA, CDR2 SNTAGT. The CDR3 is 14 residues long. The ends lost 7 bases at V and 4 bases at J; junction bases unmatched: 6.

Only one count was recorded for this clone. The chain carries TRBV4-1 and TRBJ2-1; tentatively, D is TRBD2 (6 bases). The germline V gene encodes CDR1 MGHRA and CDR2 YSYEKL. The CDR3 is 14 amino acids. V was shortened by 4 bases and J by 8 bases, with 15 bases between the two germline ends. The CDR3 region is CASSPSTSLDEQFF. DNA of the CDR3: TGCGCCAGCAGCCCGTCGACTAGTCTCGATGAGCAGTTCTTC.

The chain couples TRBV6-5 to TRBJ2-2, with D unclear. In germline, CDR1 is MNHEY, CDR2 SVGAGI. This CDR3 comprises 11 residues. V lost 8 bases and J 6 bases, leaving 7 bases between the germline ends. The CDR3 DNA is TGTGCCAGCTCGAGTCCCGGGGAGCTGTTTTTT. It is translated as CASSSPGELFF.

This chain uses TRBV19 with TRBJ2-3; 7 bases agree with TRBD1. The germline CDR1 and CDR2 sequences are LNHDA and SQIVND (reference sequence). The V gene end was trimmed by 3 bases and the J gene end by 1 base; junction bases not matched to a gene: 1. CDR3 length equals 14 residues. CDR3 sequence reads: CASSIGTGTDTQYF. CDR3 coding DNA: TGTGCCAGTAGTATCGGGACAGGCACAGATACGCAGTATTTT.

This clone was seen once. The gene calls are TRBV4-1 and TRBJ1-3; maybe TRBD1 (6 bases). From germline, CDR1 is MGHRA and CDR2 YSYEKL. V gave up 3 bases and J gave up 0 bases, with 9 bases separating them. There are 15 residues in the CDR3. Here the CDR3 reads CASSQATGSGNTIYF. The DNA for the CDR3 is TGCGCCAGCAGCCAGGCGACAGGCTCTGGAAACACCATATATTTT.

This clone has more than one count but fewer than ten. V and J are TRBV28 and TRBJ2-2, with TRBD2 as a possible D gene (6 bases). CDR3 size: 13 residues. Trimming pared 6 bases from V and 9 bases from J, leaving 14 bases between. Per germline, CDR1 MDHEN and CDR2 SYDVKM. The DNA for the CDR3 is TGTGCCAGCAGGACTAGGGGTTTGCGGGAGCTGTTTTTT. The encoded protein is CASRTRGLRELFF.

V is TRBV2 and J is TRBJ1-5, with D possibly matching TRBD1 (6 bases). The CDR3 length is 13 residues. Germline V lookup: CDR1 SNHLY, CDR2 FYNNEI. Deletions cut 6 bases from V and 9 bases from J, with 15 bases between. CDR3 protein: CASSGTPGPPQHF. CDR3 DNA sequence: TGTGCCAGCAGCGGGACACCAGGTCCGCCCCAGCATTTT.

The chain has TRBV5-1 and TRBJ2-1; TRBD2 matches at 9 bases. Germline loops: CDR1 SGHRS, CDR2 YFSETQ. V lost 5 bases, J lost 1 base, and 4 bases stayed unmatched. The CDR3 sequence is 15 residues long. The CDR3: CASSPLAGSYNEQFF. The CDR3 DNA reads as TGCGCCAGCAGTCCCCTAGCGGGGTCCTACAATGAGCAGTTCTTC.

This clone was seen once. The rearrangement uses TRBV15 and TRBJ2-3; TRBD2 might be the D (6 bases). The CDR3 length is 14 residues. Per the germline V gene, CDR1 is LNHNV and CDR2 is YYDKDF (reference sequence). Between the trimmed V and J ends, which lost 5 bases and 1 base, there was a span of 10 bases. The CDR3 here is CATSPSGGTDTQYF. The CDR3 nucleotides are TGTGCCACCAGCCCCTCGGGAGGCACAGATACGCAGTATTTT.

The rearrangement links TRBV4-1 to TRBJ2-3; D remains unclear. CDR1 and CDR2 (germline): MGHRA, YSYEKL. V dropped 0 bases and J dropped 4 bases, with 8 bases sitting between them. The CDR3 consists of 14 residues. The CDR3 DNA sequence: TGCGCCAGCAGCCAAGATGGAAAAGCAGATACGCAGTATTTT. Its translation: CASSQDGKADTQYF.

The V and J genes are TRBV28 and TRBJ1-5; D remains unclear. Deletions cut 0 bases from V and 3 bases from J, with 9 bases between. Germline V gene lookup returns CDR1 MDHEN and CDR2 SYDVKM. The CDR3 runs 15 residues. CDR3 sequence reads: CASSLWDGSNQPQHF. The CDR3 nucleotides read TGTGCCAGCAGTTTATGGGACGGATCCAATCAGCCCCAGCATTTT.

The chain recombines TRBV25-1 with TRBJ2-1, with 14 bases aligning to TRBD2. Germline V gene sequence: CDR1 MGHDK, CDR2 SYGVNS. The CDR3 contains 16 residues. Trimming removed 6 bases from V and 1 base from J; junction bases left unmatched: 2. The CDR3 spells CASRGTSGGSYNEQFF. In DNA, the CDR3 is TGTGCCAGCAGGGGGACTAGCGGGGGATCCTACAATGAGCAGTTCTTC.

This sequence joins TRBV11-2 and TRBJ1-5; D is ambiguous. V lost 1 base and J lost 3, with 10 bases in between. Germline loops: CDR1 SGHAT, CDR2 FQNNGV. The CDR3 contains 15 residues. This CDR3 reads CASSLGQVNNQPQHF. In DNA form, the CDR3 reads TGTGCCAGCAGCTTAGGGCAGGTTAACAATCAGCCCCAGCATTTT.

The V gene is TRBV6-5, the J gene TRBJ2-4; TRBD2 is a possible D gene (6 bases). This CDR3 comprises 15 residues. The ends were cut back, 4 bases at V and 2 bases at J, with 12 bases in the middle. CDR1 and CDR2 from the germline V gene are MNHEY and SVGAGI. The CDR3 spells CASSSDGGPKNIQYF. In nucleotides, the CDR3 is TGTGCCAGCAGTTCGGACGGAGGGCCCAAAAACATTCAGTACTTC.

This chain links TRBV4-2 with TRBJ2-1; 11 bases agree with TRBD2. Trimming at V came to 0 bases and at J to 7 bases, leaving 5 bases not matched to a gene. There are 16 residues in the CDR3. Germline V gene data show CDR1 as LGHNA and CDR2 as YNFKEQ. DNA for the CDR3: TGTGCCAGCAGCCAAGATCAAGCTAGCGGGAGGAATGAGCAGTTCTTC. Protein product: CASSQDQASGRNEQFF.

The chain has TRBV7-3 and TRBJ2-7, with TRBD1 matching over 7 bases. The germline V gene encodes CDR1 SGHTA and CDR2 FQGTGA. This CDR3 comprises 15 residues. V lost 4 bases, J lost 3 bases, and 9 bases stayed unmatched. The CDR3 region is CASSSTMGQRYEQYV. CDR3 DNA: TGTGCCAGCAGCTCTACTATGGGACAGCGCTACGAGCAGTACGTC.

The V gene is TRBV4-1, the J gene TRBJ2-1; maybe TRBD2 (6 bases). With 0 bases removed from V and 7 bases from J, the gap between germline ends came to 16 bases. Germline values: CDR1 MGHRA, CDR2 YSYEKL. The CDR3 runs 16 residues. The CDR3 DNA follows: TGCGCCAGCAGCCAAGATCTTTCAGTTGCGGGGAATGAGCAGTTCTTC. It is translated as CASSQDLSVAGNEQFF.

This clone has only a few counts. This sequence joins TRBV6-5 and TRBJ1-1; no definite D call. V lost 5 bases, J lost 0 bases, and 7 bases lay in between. Germline V gene data show CDR1 as MNHEY and CDR2 as SVGAGI. The CDR3 is 13 residues long. The CDR3 nucleotides are TGTGCCAGCAGTCCCCAGGTGAACACTGAAGCTTTCTTT. Amino acids: CASSPQVNTEAFF.

This clone has just one count. The V gene is TRBV9, the J gene TRBJ1-2, with TRBD1 matching 7 bases. Germline values: CDR1 SGDLS, CDR2 YYNGEE. This CDR3 spans 14 amino acids. The trim removed 0 bases at V and 4 bases at J, leaving 3 bases unmatched. The CDR3 region is CASSVEQGSYGYTF. CDR3 nucleotide sequence: TGTGCCAGCAGCGTAGAACAGGGGAGCTATGGCTACACCTTC.

Note on this clone: Other DNA sequences in this specimen translate into the identical CDR3. The chain joins TRBV30 to TRBJ1-1; D possibly corresponds to TRBD1 (5 bases). Trimming left V 1 base short and J 4 bases short, with 7 bases between. This CDR3 region has 12 residues. CDR1 is GTSNPN and CDR2 is SVGIG in the germline V gene (reference sequence). The CDR3 bases are TGTGCCTGGAGTGGGGGCGGCACTGAAGCTTTCTTT. It specifies CAWSGGGTEAFF.

This chain uses TRBV4-1 with TRBJ2-5, with 12 bases identical to TRBD2. The CDR3 length is 20 residues. The trim removed 11 bases at V and 2 bases at J, leaving 24 bases unmatched. CDR1 is MGHRA and CDR2 is YSYEKL in the germline V gene. CDR3 bases: TGCGCCCGCCGCCGCCAGGCCCCTAGCGGGAGGGTCGTACCACAAGAGACCCAGTACTTC. Its translation is CARRRQAPSGRVVPQETQYF.